This TCR beta chain was sequenced in a study of monozygotic twins with inflammatory bowel disease. Points from the study as a whole: Individual T cell subtypes were not distinguishable. Lower TCRbeta diversity (inverse Simpson) was seen in IBD patients than in healthy co-twins.

Details on this clonotype: What it binds is unknown.

UMIs containing a 6-nucleotide sample barcode were added via template switching. With about 15 and 9 cycles respectively, two nested PCRs were carried out on TCRalpha and TCRbeta cDNA. TCRdb re-called the 5' RACE reads and catalogs CDR3 proteins one per entry, DNA excluded. Its clone listing holds 110,000 to 150,000 distinct CDR3 sequences. Material: blood. The source is a human donor with ulcerative colitis or Crohn's disease, or a healthy co-twin of an affected twin (not recorded which).

The chain's CDR3 is CATMDNNAYEQYF. V is TRBV12-3 or TRBV12-4 and J is TRBJ2-7; TCRdb picks TRBD1, but there is no DNA to check that call. There are 13 residues in the CDR3.